This entry features one T cell receptor (beta chain) sequence. Sequencing was performed with immunoSEQ multiplex PCR; in TCRdb, only in-frame clones are kept and a portion is missing. The sample has about 150,000 clones; roughly 90% are singletons. This sample stems from a study of T cell responses to AZD1222 COVID-19 vaccine. The CDR3 consists of 16 residues. V was cut by 2 bases and J by 1 base, with 11 bases left in between. Germline V gene sequence: CDR1 LGHNT, CDR2 FRNRAP. The chain links TRBV12-5 to TRBJ2-2, with D possibly TRBD2 on 6 matching bases. The source is an adult who received the AZD1222 COVID-19 vaccine. Sequenced here: peripheral blood, sampled 28 days after the second AZD1222 dose. The CDR3 loop is CASGLLTGLNTGELFF. CDR3 sequence (DNA): TGTGCTAGTGGTTTGTTGACGGGACTGAACACCGGGGAGCTGTTTTTT.